This TCR beta chain emerged from a study of T cell responses to AZD1222 COVID-19 vaccine. Trimming stripped 0 bases from V and 5 bases from J, with 13 bases between. The CDR3 covers 14 residues. The V gene's germline CDR1 is GTSNPN and CDR2 SVGIG (reference sequence). Some clones are missing from TCRdb's copy, which holds only in-frame ones; the method was immunoSEQ multiplex PCR. The sample gives approximately 99,000 clones, about 82% of which show up once; about 3.3% is in the top ten. The TCR originated in an adult in good health. This chain joins TRBV30 and TRBJ1-1; D is perhaps TRBD1 (5 bases). The sample in question was peripheral blood, obtained on day 0 of AZD1222 vaccination. The CDR3 bases are TGTGCCTGGAGTGTTTTGCGGGGACGTACTGAAGCTTTCTTT. Its translation is CAWSVLRGRTEAFF.